The present TCR beta chain was sequenced within a study of cytomegalovirus exposure and HLA in healthy donors. Background on the study: An early release of data contained about 85 million unique TCRs, which came from HLA-typed donors. Study-wide points: Presence/absence analyses took donor sequencing depth as roughly uniform. Later on, a genetic analysis was performed. It linked a missense variant in DCLRE1C with V- and J-gene trimming of TCR beta. No immune exposure information besides CMV serostatus was available.

The V gene's germline CDR1 is LNHDA and CDR2 SQIVND (reference sequence). This CDR3 is built from 19 residues. V was shortened by 4 bases and J by 3 bases, with 22 bases between the two germline ends. There are a few counts of this clone. Its antigen is currently unknown. 60 Vbeta and 13 Jbeta primers were used in PCR. Sequencing was performed with immunoSEQ multiplex PCR; in TCRdb, only in-frame clones are kept and a portion is missing. The data show about 86,000 clones, nearly 80% seen once. This receptor was identified in a female donor in good health and CMV-seronegative. The gene calls are TRBV19 and TRBJ2-6; D may be TRBD2 (6 bases). The sequencing input was PBMCs. CDR3 in DNA: TGTGCCAGTAGTAGCGGACAAGGGAGGTGGGATTATGGGGCCAACGTCCTGACTTTC. As protein: CASSSGQGRWDYGANVLTF.